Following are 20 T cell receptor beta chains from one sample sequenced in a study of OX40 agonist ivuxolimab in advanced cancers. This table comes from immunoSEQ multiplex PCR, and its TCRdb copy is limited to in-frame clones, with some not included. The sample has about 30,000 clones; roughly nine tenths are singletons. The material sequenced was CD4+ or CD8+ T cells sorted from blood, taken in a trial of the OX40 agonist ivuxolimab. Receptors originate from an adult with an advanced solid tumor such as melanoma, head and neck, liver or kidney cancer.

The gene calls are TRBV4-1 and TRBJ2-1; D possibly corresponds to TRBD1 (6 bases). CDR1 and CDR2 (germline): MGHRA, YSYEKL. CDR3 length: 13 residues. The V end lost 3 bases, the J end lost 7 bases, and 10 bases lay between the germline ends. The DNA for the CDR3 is TGCGCCAGCAGCCAGGACAGCTTGAATGAGCAGTTCTTC. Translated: CASSQDSLNEQFF.

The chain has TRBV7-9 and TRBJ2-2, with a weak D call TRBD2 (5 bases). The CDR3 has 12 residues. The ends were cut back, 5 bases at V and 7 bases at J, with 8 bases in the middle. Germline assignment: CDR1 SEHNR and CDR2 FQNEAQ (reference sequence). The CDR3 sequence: CASSPRGGELFF. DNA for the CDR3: TGTGCCAGCAGCCCCCGGGGCGGGGAGCTGTTTTTT.

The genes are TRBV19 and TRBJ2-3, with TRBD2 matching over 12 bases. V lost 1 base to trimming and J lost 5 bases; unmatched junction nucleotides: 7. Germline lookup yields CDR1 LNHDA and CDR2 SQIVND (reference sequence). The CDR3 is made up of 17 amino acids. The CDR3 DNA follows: TGTGCCAGTAGTATAGCTAGCGGGGGGGCCCGTTTAGATACGCAGTATTTT. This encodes CASSIASGGARLDTQYF.

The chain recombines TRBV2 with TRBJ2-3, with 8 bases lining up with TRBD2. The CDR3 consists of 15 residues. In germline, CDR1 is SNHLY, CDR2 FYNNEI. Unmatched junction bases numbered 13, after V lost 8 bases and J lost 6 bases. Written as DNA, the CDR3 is TGTGCCAGCGGTGGTCTAGCGGGTGCGGCGGATACGCAGTATTTT. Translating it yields CASGGLAGAADTQYF.

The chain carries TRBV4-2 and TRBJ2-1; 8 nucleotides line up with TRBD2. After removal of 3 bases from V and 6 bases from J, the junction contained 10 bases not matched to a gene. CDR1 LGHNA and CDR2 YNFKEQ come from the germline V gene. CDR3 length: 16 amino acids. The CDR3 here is CASSQEAGEQFNEQFF. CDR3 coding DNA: TGTGCCAGCAGCCAGGAAGCGGGAGAACAGTTCAATGAGCAGTTCTTC.

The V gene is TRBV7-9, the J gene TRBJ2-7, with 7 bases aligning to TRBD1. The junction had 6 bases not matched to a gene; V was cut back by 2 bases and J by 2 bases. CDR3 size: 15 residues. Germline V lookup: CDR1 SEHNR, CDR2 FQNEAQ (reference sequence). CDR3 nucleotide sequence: TGTGCCAGCAGCTTAACCGGGACAGTTACCTACGAGCAGTACTTC. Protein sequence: CASSLTGTVTYEQYF.

The CDR3 loop is CASTPGQVVEQFF. The DNA of the CDR3 is TGTGCCAGTACCCCGGGACAGGTCGTTGAGCAGTTCTTC. The rearrangement links TRBV19 to TRBJ2-1; TRBD1 agrees at 8 bases. This CDR3 region has 13 residues. Trimming at V came to 7 bases and at J to 9 bases, leaving 8 bases not matched to a gene. Germline CDR1 and CDR2: LNHDA and SQIVND (reference sequence).

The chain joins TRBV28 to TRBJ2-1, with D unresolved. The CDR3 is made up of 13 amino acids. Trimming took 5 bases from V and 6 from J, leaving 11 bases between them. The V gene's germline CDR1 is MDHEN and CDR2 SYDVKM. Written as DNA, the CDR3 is TGTGCCAGCAGTCTTCAAGCAGGCAATGAGCAGTTCTTC. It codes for CASSLQAGNEQFF.

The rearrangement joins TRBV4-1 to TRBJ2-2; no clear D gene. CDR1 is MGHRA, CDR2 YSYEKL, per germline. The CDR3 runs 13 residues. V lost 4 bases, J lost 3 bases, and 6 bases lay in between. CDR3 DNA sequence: TGCGCCAGCAGCCCAAGGTACACCGGGGAGCTGTTTTTT. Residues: CASSPRYTGELFF.

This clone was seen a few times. The CDR3 here is CASSLDSRTGAYNEQFF. In DNA form, the CDR3 reads TGTGCCAGCAGCTTAGACTCCAGGACAGGGGCCTACAATGAGCAGTTCTTC. The chain links TRBV11-2 to TRBJ2-1, with 9 bases fitting TRBD1. V lost 0 bases, J lost 2 bases, and 5 bases stayed unmatched. The germline V gene has CDR1 SGHAT and CDR2 FQNNGV. The CDR3 extends over 17 amino acids.

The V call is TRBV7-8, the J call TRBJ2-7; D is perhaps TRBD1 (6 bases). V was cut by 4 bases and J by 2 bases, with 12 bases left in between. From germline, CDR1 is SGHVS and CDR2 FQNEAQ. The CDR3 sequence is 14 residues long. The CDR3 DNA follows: TGTGCCAGCAGCTCCGGGACAAGGGCCTACGAGCAGTACTTC. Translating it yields CASSSGTRAYEQYF.

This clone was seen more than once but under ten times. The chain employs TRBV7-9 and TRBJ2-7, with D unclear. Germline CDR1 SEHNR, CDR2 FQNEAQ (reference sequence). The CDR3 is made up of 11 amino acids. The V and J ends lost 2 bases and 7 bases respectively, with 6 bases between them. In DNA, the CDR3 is TGTGCCAGCAGCTTACTACAGGAGCAGTACTTC. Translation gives CASSLLQEQYF. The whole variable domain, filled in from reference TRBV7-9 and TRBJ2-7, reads DTGVSQNPRHKITKRGQNVTFRCDPISEHNRLYWYRQTLGQGPEFLTYFQNEAQLEKSRLLSDRFSAERPKGSFSTLEIQRTEQGDSAMYLCASSLLQEQYFGPGTRLTVT.

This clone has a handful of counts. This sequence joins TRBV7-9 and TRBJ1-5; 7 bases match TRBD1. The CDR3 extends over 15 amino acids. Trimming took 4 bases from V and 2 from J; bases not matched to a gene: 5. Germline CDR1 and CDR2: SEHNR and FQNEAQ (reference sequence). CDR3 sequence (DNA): TGTGCCAGCAGCTCGACAGGGTCGGGCAATCAGCCCCAGCATTTT. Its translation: CASSSTGSGNQPQHF.

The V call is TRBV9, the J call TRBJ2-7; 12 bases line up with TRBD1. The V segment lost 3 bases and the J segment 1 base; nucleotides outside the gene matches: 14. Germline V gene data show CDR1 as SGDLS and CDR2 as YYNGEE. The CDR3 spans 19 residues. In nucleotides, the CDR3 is TGTGCCAGCAGCGGGACTCGGGACAGGGGGCATAGGATGTCCTACGAGCAGTACTTC. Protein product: CASSGTRDRGHRMSYEQYF.

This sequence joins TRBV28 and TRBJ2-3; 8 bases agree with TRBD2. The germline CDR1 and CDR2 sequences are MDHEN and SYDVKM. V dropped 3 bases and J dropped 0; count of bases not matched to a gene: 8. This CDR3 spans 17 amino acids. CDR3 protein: CASSLIIAGSSTDTQYF. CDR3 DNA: TGTGCCAGCAGTTTGATTATAGCGGGATCTAGCACAGATACGCAGTATTTT.

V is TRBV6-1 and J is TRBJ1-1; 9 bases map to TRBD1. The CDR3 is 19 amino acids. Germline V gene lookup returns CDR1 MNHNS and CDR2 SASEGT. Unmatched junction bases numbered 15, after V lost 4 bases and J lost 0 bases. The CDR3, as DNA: TGTGCCAGCAGTGGAACTACCGGGACAGGGTCCGTCCTGAACACTGAAGCTTTCTTT. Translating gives CASSGTTGTGSVLNTEAFF.

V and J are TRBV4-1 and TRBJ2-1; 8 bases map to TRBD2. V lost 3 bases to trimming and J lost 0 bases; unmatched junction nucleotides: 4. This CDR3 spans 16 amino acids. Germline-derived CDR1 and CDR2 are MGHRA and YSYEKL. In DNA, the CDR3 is TGCGCCAGCAGCCACACTAGCGGTCCCTCCTACAATGAGCAGTTCTTC. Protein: CASSHTSGPSYNEQFF.

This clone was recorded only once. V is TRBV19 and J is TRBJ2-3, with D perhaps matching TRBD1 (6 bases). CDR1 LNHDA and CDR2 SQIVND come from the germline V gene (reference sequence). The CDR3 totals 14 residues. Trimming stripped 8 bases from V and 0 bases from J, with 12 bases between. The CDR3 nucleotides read TGTGCCAGTTCCGACAGGATCAGCACAGATACGCAGTATTTT. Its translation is CASSDRISTDTQYF. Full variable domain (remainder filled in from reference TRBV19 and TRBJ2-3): DGGITQSPKYLFRKEGQNVTLSCEQNLNHDAMYWYRQDPGQGLRLIYYSQIVNDFQKGDIAEGYSVSREKKESFPLTVTSAQKNPTAFYLCASSDRISTDTQYFGPGTRLTVL.

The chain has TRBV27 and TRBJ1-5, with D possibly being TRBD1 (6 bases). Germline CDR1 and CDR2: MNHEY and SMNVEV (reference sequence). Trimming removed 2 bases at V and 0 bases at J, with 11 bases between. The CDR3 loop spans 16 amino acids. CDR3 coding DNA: TGTGCCAGCAGTTTAGGAGGGGGATATAGCAATCAGCCCCAGCATTTT. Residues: CASSLGGGYSNQPQHF.

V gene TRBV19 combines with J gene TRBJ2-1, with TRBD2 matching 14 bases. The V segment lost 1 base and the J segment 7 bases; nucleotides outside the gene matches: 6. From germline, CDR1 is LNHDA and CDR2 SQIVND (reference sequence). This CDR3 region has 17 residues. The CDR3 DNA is TGTGCCAGTAGTATAGTCGGACTAGCGGGGGGTATTAATGAGCAGTTCTTC. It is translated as CASSIVGLAGGINEQFF.